These T cell receptor beta chains were read from a single sample in a study of blood T cell repertoires in COVID-19. Sequenced by immunoSEQ multiplex PCR; TCRdb stores in-frame clones only, minus some. This sample has some 41,000 clones, with about 86% found just once. Material: peripheral blood. The receptors derive from a middle-aged man with active COVID-19. Each CDR3 is given with its conserved first and last residue. D genes are given only for firm matches. The size field is filled for only some rows; it gives once, few, many or a size class.

V gene	J gene	D gene	clone size	CDR3 protein	CDR3 DNA
TRBV27	TRBJ1-5	NA	NA	CASSLVGGLNQPQHF	TGTGCCAGCAGTTTAGTTGGCGGCCTCAATCAGCCCCAGCATTTT
TRBV24-1	TRBJ1-4	TRBD1	NA	CATSEPTGGYEKLFF	TGTGCCACCAGTGAACCGACAGGGGGCTATGAAAAACTGTTTTTT
TRBV28	TRBJ2-7	NA	NA	CASSPPRGAVLDYEQYF	TGTGCCAGCAGTCCCCCTCGTGGGGCAGTTCTCGACTACGAGCAGTACTTC
TRBV6-1	TRBJ1-1	TRBD1	NA	CASSESMGQGTEAFF	TGTGCCAGCAGTGAATCTATGGGACAGGGCACTGAAGCTTTCTTT
TRBV7-6	TRBJ1-6	TRBD1	NA	CASSHRQGGFGGDSPLHF	TGTGCCAGCAGCCATAGACAGGGGGGGTTTGGAGGAGATTCACCCCTCCACTTT
TRBV5-1	TRBJ2-1	TRBD1	NA	CASSPGQGPYNEQFF	TGCGCCAGCAGCCCCGGACAGGGGCCCTACAATGAGCAGTTCTTC
TRBV19	TRBJ1-4	TRBD1	once	CASSSGTGDEKLFF	TGTGCCAGTAGCTCCGGGACAGGGGACGAAAAACTGTTTTTT
TRBV27	TRBJ2-1	NA	NA	CASSLYLYNEQFF	TGTGCCAGCAGTTTATATCTCTACAATGAGCAGTTCTTC
TRBV19	TRBJ1-1	NA	NA	CASAYPSRNTEAFF	TGTGCCAGCGCCTACCCTTCAAGAAACACTGAAGCTTTCTTT
TRBV5-1	TRBJ2-5	TRBD1	NA	CASSPGQGETQYF	TGCGCCAGCAGCCCCGGACAGGGGGAGACCCAGTACTTC
TRBV21-1	TRBJ2-7	NA	NA	CASSTPPGQGPHSYEQYF	TGTGCCAGCAGCACTCCCCCGGGACAGGGGCCTCATTCCTACGAGCAGTACTTC
TRBV6-1	TRBJ2-7	TRBD2	NA	CASSEALAGVNSYEQYF	TGTGCCAGCAGTGAGGCCCTAGCGGGAGTTAACTCCTACGAGCAGTACTTC